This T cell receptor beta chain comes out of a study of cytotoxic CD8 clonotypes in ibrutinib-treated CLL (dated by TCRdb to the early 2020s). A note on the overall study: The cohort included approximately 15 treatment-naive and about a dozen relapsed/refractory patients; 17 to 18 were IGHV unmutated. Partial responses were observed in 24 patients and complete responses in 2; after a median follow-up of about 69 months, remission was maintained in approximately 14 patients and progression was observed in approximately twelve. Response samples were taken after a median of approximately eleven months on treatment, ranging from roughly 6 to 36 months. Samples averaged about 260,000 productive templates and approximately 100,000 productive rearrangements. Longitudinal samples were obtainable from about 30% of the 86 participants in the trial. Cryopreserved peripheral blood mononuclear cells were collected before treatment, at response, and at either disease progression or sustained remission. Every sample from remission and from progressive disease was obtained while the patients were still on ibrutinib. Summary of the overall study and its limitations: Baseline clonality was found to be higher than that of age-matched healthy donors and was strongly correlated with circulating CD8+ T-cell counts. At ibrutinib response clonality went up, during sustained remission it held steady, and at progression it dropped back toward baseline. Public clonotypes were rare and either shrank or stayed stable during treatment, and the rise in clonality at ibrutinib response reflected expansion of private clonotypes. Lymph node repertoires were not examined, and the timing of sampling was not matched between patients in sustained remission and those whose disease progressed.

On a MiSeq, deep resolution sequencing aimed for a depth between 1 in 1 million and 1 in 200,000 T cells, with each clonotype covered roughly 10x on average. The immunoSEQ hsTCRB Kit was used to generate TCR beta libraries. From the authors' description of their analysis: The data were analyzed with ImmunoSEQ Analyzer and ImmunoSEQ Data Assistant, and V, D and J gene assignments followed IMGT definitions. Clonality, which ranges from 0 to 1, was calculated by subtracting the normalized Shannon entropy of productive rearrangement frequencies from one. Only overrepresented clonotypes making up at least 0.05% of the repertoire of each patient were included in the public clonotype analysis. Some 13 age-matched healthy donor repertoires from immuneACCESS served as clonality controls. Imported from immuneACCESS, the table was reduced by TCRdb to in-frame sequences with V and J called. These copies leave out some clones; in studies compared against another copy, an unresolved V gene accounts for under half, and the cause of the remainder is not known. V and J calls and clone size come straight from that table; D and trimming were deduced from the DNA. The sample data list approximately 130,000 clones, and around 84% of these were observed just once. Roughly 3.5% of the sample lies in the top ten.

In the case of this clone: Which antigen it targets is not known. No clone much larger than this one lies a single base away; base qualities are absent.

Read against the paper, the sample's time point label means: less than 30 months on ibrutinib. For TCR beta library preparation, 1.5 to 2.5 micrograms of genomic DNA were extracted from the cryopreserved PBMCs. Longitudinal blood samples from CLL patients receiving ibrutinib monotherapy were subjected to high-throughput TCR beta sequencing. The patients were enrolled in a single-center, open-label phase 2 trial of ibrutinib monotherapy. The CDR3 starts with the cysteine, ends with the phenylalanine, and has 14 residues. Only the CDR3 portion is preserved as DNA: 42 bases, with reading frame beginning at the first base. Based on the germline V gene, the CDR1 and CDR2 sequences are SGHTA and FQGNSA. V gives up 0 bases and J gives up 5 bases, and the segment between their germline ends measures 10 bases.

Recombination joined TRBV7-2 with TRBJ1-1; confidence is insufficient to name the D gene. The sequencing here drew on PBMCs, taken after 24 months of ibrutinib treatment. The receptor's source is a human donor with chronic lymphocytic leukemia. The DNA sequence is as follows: TGTGCCAGCAGCTTAGCGATTCGGTCGACTGAAGCTTTCTTT. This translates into CASSLAIRSTEAFF. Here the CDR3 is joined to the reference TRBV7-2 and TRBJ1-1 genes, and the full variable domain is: GAGVSQSPSNKVTEKGKDVELRCDPISGHTALYWYRQSLGQGLEFLIYFQGNSAPDKSGLPSDRFSAERTGGSVSTLTIQRTQQEDSAVYLCASSLAIRSTEAFFGQGTRLTVV.